The source of this TCR beta chain is a study of blood T cells in healthy people across ages (dated by TCRdb to 2014 to 2015). For context, the study as a whole: In model experiments, template switching captured about one uniquely barcoded TCR beta cDNA molecule for every two T cells. Two additional independent replicas of 1 million unique cDNA reads from the same blood draw were analyzed for two donors (one aged 18 to 30 and one aged 80 or older). Four age groups were formed from the donors: young (average 16 years), middle-aged (approximately 40), aged (around 62) and long-lived (less than 85). The study measured age-related changes in TCR beta repertoire diversity using deep sequencing normalized with unique cDNA molecular identifiers. To avoid experimental bias, donors of different ages were spread randomly across the sequencing lanes. Study-wide findings and limitations: Total diversity estimates from one million sequenced T cells were considered lower bounds and underestimates. Bulk unsorted PBMC profiling prevented conclusive comparison of naive and antigen-experienced compartments. Observed TCR beta diversity per million T cells fell roughly linearly with age, and a significant reduction was already apparent by age around 36. Because the CMV infection status of the donors was unknown, age-related changes in expanded clonotypes may potentially have been confounded. The long-lived group showed more naive CD4+ T cells, fewer expanded clones and increased TCR diversity than the aged group, suggesting age selection. There was a strong correlation between observed TCR beta diversity and the percentage of naive T cells measured by flow cytometry.

Preparation of the library involved 5' RACE. TCRdb names Illumina HiSeq 2500 as the instrument used. A second PCR of about 6 to 11 cycles was performed with a sample-barcoded 5' primer and a J-beta primer mix. Each TCR beta cDNA molecule received a unique molecular identifier from a template-switch 5' adaptor carrying 12 random nucleotides. Each sample yielded at least 2.5 million CDR3-containing paired-end reads. First-strand cDNA was synthesized from all RNA with the Mint cDNA synthesis kit, primed by a TRBC-specific oligonucleotide. All cDNA was treated with uracil-DNA glycosylase and then went through a first 18-cycle PCR with the universal primers M1SS and BC2_uni_R. In the source study's methods: Each sample was normalized by randomly selecting 1 million high-quality reads, each carrying a distinct molecular identifier. Reads sharing molecular identifiers were discarded rather than binned into consensus sequences. CDR3 identification, clonotype clustering and error correction used MiTCR with a Q25 quality threshold and the strictest error-elimination algorithm. A nonparametric unseen species model with Euler transformation was used to estimate a lower bound on total TCR beta diversity. The public reads were reanalyzed by TCRdb: fastp trimming at Q25, MiXCR alignment, in-frame beta chains only. When rows share a CDR3 protein, they turn into one entry using the most common DNA and genes. The V and J calls come from TCRdb's annotation, not from the publication. The sample table records under 850,000 distinct CDR3 sequences; roughly 35% of these occur just once. 10% to 15% of the sample comes from the top ten.

The donors were some 36 Caucasian individuals from Russia, aged roughly 6 to 100 years, who were systemically healthy. About 9.6 milliliters of peripheral blood were collected from each donor into EDTA-treated Vacutainer tubes. Ficoll-Paque density-gradient centrifugation was used to isolate PBMCs, with at least 7 million per sample. Total RNA was extracted from PBMCs with Trizol reagent, with at least 5.5 micrograms obtained per sample. For every donor, flow cytometry on a PBMC aliquot measured the percentage of naive CD45RAhigh/CD27high T cells. This clonotype was seen only a few times. This clone's antigen is unknown. The input lacks base qualities; no much larger clone sits a single base away. Spanning cysteine to phenylalanine, the CDR3 consists of 16 amino acids. The only DNA kept is the CDR3, 48 bases in frame from the first base. From a lookup of the germline V gene, CDR1 and CDR2 are MGHRA and YSYEKL. V gives up 0 bases and J gives up 4 bases, and the segment between their germline ends measures 15 bases.

Sample: blood. This TCR was recovered from a man between 18 and 35 years old in good health. The V and J genes are TRBV4-1 and TRBJ1-1; perhaps TRBD1 is the D gene, with 5 bases matching. The DNA is TGCGCCAGCAGCCAAGATTGGAGGCCTGGGGCCACTGAAGCTTTCTTT. The encoded protein is CASSQDWRPGATEAFF.